This TCR beta chain was captured by sequencing in a study of T cells in localized non-small cell lung cancer. Study-wide results and caveats: Of the tissues analyzed, uninvolved adjacent lung showed maximal T cell clonality, greater than tumor. Overall survival was longer when the density of T cells in the blood was higher.

With respect to this clone: The target antigen is unknown. At one of its ends the junction is not consistent with the germline gene, which may arise from a read error.

Here immunoSEQ multiplex PCR was the method, and the copy in TCRdb shows in-frame clones only, minus some. Here the sample spans about 14,000 clones, more than 70% being singletons. Germline V gives CDR1 SGHTA, CDR2 FQGTGA. The CDR3 spans 15 residues. The source was peripheral blood mononuclear cells, collected before any cancer treatment. This TCR was recovered from a man aged 40 to 70 with stage III lung adenocarcinoma. The gene calls are TRBV7-3 and TRBJ2-7; TRBD1 matches 8 bases. CDR3 coding DNA: TGTGCCAGCAGGAGAGGCGGGACAGGTTCCTCCGAGCAGTACTTC. Amino acids: CASRRGGTGSSEQYF.